The entry below gives a single TCR beta chain sequence along with its context. The antigen is not known. Repertoires were generated with immunoSEQ multiplex PCR, while TCRdb's copy carries only in-frame clones and drops some. The sample lists roughly 69,000 clones, around 90% occurring once. This specimen belongs to a study of OX40 agonist ivuxolimab in advanced cancers. Study-level results: Compared with others, partial responders at 0.1-3.0 mg/kg displayed clonal expansion among the lowest.

Germline assignment: CDR1 MNHNS and CDR2 SASEGT. Trimming removed 8 bases from V and 6 bases from J, with 13 bases in between. There are 12 residues in the CDR3. The sequence came from an adult with an advanced solid tumor such as melanoma, head and neck, liver or kidney cancer. Source: CD4+ or CD8+ T cells sorted from blood, taken in a trial of the OX40 agonist ivuxolimab. This chain joins TRBV6-1 and TRBJ1-1; D remains unclear. The CDR3 bases are TGTGCCAGCGGGTGGAGGGAAGCTGAAGCTTTCTTT. Translation: CASGWREAEAFF.